The clone carrying this TCR beta chain came up many times. Its antigen is currently unknown. The CDR3 end is not reached by the read, which stops 3 residues before it; the germline J gene fills it in. The data derive from a study of T cell clonality in common variable immunodeficiency. The germline V gene has CDR1 LNHDA and CDR2 SQIVND (reference sequence). The V gene lost 10 bases and the J gene lost 2 bases, with 15 bases spanning the gap. CDR3 length equals 14 residues. Study-level results: In common variable immunodeficiency, TCR beta chains reportedly carried fewer deletions and N-nucleotide insertions.

TCRdb's table, derived via immunoSEQ multiplex PCR, lists solely in-frame clones and lacks some. This repertoire lists around 13,000 clones without singletons; more than 7.5% sits in the top ten. This TCR was recovered from a human donor with common variable immunodeficiency. The sequencing sample was made of peripheral blood mononuclear cells. The genes are TRBV19 and TRBJ1-5; D is unclear. The CDR3 region is CATATIGGNQPQHF. The CDR3 bases that were read are TGTGCCACCGCTACGATCGGGGGCAATCAGCCC.